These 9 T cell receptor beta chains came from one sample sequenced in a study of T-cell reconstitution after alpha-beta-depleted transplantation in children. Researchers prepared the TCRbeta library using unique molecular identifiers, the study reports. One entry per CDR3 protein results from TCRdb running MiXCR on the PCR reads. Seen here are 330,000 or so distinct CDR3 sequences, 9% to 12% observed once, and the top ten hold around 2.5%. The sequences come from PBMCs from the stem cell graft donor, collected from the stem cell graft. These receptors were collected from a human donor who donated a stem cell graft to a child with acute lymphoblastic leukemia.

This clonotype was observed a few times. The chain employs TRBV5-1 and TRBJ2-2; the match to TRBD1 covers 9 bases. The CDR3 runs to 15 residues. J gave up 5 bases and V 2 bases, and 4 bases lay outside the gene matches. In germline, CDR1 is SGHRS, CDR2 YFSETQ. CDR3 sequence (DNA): TGCGCCAGCAGCTTCAGGACAGGGGAGACCGGGGAGCTGTTTTTT. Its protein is CASSFRTGETGELFF. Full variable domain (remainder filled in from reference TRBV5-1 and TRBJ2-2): KAGVTQTPRYLIKTRGQQVTLSCSPISGHRSVSWYQQTPGQGLQFLFEYFSETQRNKGNFPGRFSGRQFSNSRSEMNVSTLELGDSALYLCASSFRTGETGELFFGEGSRLTVL.

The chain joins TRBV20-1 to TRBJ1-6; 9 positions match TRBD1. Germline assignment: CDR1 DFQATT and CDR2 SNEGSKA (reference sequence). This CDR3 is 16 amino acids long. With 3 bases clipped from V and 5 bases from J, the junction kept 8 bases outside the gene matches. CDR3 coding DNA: TGCAGTGCTAGTCCCGGGACAGGGATTGATAATTCACCCCTCCACTTT. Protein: CSASPGTGIDNSPLHF.

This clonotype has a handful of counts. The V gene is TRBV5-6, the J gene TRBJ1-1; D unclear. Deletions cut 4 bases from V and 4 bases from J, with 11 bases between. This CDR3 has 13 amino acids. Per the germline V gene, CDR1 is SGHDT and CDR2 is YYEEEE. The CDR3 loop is CASSPRLGTEAFF. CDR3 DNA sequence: TGTGCCAGCAGCCCCCGATTGGGCACTGAAGCTTTCTTT.

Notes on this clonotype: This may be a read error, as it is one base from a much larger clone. CDR3 nucleotides: TGCTGTGCTAGAGATTGGGGACGTGACGAAAAACTGTTTTTT. Translated: CCARDWGRDEKLFF. The rearrangement links TRBV20-1 to TRBJ1-4; D may be TRBD1 (5 bases). CDR3 length: 14 amino acids. Looked up from germline, CDR1 is DFQATT and CDR2 is SNEGSKA (reference sequence).

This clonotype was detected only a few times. In DNA, the CDR3 is TGTGCCAGCAGTCCGACTAGCGGGAGTAGTCGAGAGACCCAGTACTTC. This translates into CASSPTSGSSRETQYF. The V and J genes are TRBV12-3 or TRBV12-4 and TRBJ2-5; 12 positions agree with TRBD2. Losses at the gene ends were 5 bases for V and 4 bases for J; bases not matched to a gene: 8. The CDR3 runs 16 residues.

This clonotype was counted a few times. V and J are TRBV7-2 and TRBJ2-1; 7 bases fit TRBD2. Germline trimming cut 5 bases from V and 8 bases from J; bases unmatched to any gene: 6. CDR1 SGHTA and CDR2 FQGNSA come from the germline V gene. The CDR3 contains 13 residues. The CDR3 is CASSPTREHEQFF. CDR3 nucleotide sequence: TGTGCCAGCAGCCCGACGCGGGAGCATGAGCAGTTCTTC. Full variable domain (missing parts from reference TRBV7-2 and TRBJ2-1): GAGVSQSPSNKVTEKGKDVELRCDPISGHTALYWYRQSLGQGLEFLIYFQGNSAPDKSGLPSDRFSAERTGGSVSTLTIQRTQQEDSAVYLCASSPTREHEQFFGPGTRLTVL.

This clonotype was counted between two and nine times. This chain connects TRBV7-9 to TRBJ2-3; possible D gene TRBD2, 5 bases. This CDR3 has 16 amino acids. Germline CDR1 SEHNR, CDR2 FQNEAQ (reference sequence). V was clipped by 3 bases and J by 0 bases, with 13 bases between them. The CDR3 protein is CASSFPLATSTDTQYF. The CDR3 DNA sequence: TGTGCCAGCAGCTTCCCCCTAGCAACGAGCACAGATACGCAGTATTTT.

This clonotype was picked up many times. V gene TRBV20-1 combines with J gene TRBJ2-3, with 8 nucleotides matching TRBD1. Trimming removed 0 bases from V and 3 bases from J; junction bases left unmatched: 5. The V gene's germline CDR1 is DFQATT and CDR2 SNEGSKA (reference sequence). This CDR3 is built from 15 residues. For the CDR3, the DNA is TGCAGTGCTAGAGATGGGACAGGAACTACAGATACGCAGTATTTT. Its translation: CSARDGTGTTDTQYF.

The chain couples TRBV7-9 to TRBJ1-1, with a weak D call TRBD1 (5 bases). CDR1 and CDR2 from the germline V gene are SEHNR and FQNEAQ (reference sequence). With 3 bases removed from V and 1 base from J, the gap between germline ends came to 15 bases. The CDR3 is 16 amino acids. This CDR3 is CASSFDWPGPNTEAFF. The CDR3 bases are TGTGCCAGCAGCTTCGATTGGCCGGGGCCGAACACTGAAGCTTTCTTT.